The 26 T cell receptor beta chains below all came from one sample that was sequenced in a study of glioma-infiltrating T cells (dated by TCRdb to about 2016). The sequencer was an Illumina MiSeq. The iRepertoire nested amplicon-rescue multiplex PCR (arm-PCR) platform was used to amplify TCR alpha and beta CDR3 regions from RNA. The public reads were run again by TCRdb, first through fastp at Q25 and then through MiXCR, and only productive beta chains were kept. Entries that share a CDR3 protein sequence are merged under the most common genes and DNA. In all, the sample holds about 190,000 distinct CDR3 sequences, and approximately 30% of those were seen once. About 19% of the sample is held by the ten biggest clonotypes. Sequencing input: glioma tissue, nonneoplastic brain tissue, or PBMCs (not recorded which). These receptor sequences come from a human donor with low-grade glioma or glioblastoma, undergoing nonglioma brain surgery, or in good health (not recorded which).

Details on this clonotype: The conserved final phenylalanine or tryptophan is absent from the CDR3, which likely points to a read error. The chain recombines TRBV2 with TRBJ2-3, with TRBD1 matching 7 bases. Germline V gene data show CDR1 as SNHLY and CDR2 as FYNNEI. The V and J ends lost 6 bases and 3 bases, in that order; junction bases with no gene match: 12. The CDR3 length is 16 residues. CDR3 DNA: TGTGCCAGCAGGACGAAGGGGACAGCTATTACAGATACGCAGTATATT. It translates to CASRTKGTAITDTQYI.

In the case of this clonotype: At one end, the junction sequence differs from germline, possibly due to a read error. The chain links TRBV4-1 to TRBJ1-1; D is perhaps TRBD1 (6 bases). There are 14 residues in the CDR3. The germline V gene has CDR1 MGHRA and CDR2 YSYEKL. The CDR3 here is CASSQEGGDTKAFF. For the CDR3, the DNA is TGCGCCAGCAGCCAAGAAGGAGGGGACACTAAAGCTTTCTTT.

Details on this clonotype: A much larger clone is a single base away; this may be a read error. The chain joins TRBV4-1 to TRBJ2-1; D might be TRBD1 (5 bases). Germline V lookup: CDR1 MGHRA, CDR2 YSYEKL. The CDR3 covers 14 residues. With 1 base removed from V and 4 bases from J, the gap between germline ends came to 8 bases. This CDR3 reads CASSQGGRYNEQFF. CDR3 DNA sequence: TGCGCCAGCAGCCAAGGGGGCAGATACAATGAGCAGTTCTTC.

This clonotype was counted only a few times. A much bigger clone sits one base away, suggesting this may be a read error. The rearrangement uses TRBV20-1 and TRBJ2-1, with 7 bases fitting TRBD2. CDR3 length: 16 residues. CDR1 is DFQATT, CDR2 SNEGSKA, per germline (reference sequence). J was trimmed by 3 bases and V by 4 bases; bases with no gene match: 12. The CDR3 nucleotides read TGCAGTGCTAACGACCTAGAGGGAGGGTACTACAATGAGCAGTTCTTC. Its translation: CSANDLEGGYYNEQFF.

This clonotype was counted at least ten times. J is TRBJ2-7 and V is TRBV24-1, with D possibly being TRBD2 (6 bases). Germline-derived CDR1 and CDR2 are KGHDR and SFDVKD. The CDR3 covers 13 residues. Trimming shortened V by 9 bases and J by 4 bases, and 15 bases separated the two germline ends. The DNA of the CDR3 is TGTGCCACCCGACTCGGGACTCCTTACGAGCAGTACTTC. This gives the protein CATRLGTPYEQYF.

In its sample, this clonotype was seen many times. V gene TRBV7-8 combines with J gene TRBJ1-5, with a possible D match to TRBD1 (6 bases). CDR3 length: 18 residues. The V and J ends lost 1 base and 0 bases respectively, with 16 bases between them. Germline-derived CDR1 and CDR2 are SGHVS and FQNEAQ. CDR3 sequence: CASSLGPYRELSNQPQHF. The CDR3 DNA is TGTGCCAGCAGCTTAGGTCCGTACAGGGAACTTAGCAATCAGCCCCAGCATTTT.

This clonotype was detected ten times or more. This chain links TRBV29-1 with TRBJ1-1; TRBD1 matches 12 bases. CDR3 length: 14 residues. V shed 6 bases and J 3 bases; nucleotides not matched to a gene: 5. Germline values: CDR1 SQVTM, CDR2 ANQGSEA. CDR3 protein: CSVSGTGGDTEAFF. In nucleotides, the CDR3 is TGCAGCGTCTCCGGGACAGGGGGCGACACTGAAGCTTTCTTT.

To note about this clonotype: It may be a read error: a sequence one base away is much more abundant. The rearrangement joins TRBV3-1 to TRBJ1-6; D is ambiguous. Per germline, CDR1 LGHDT and CDR2 YNNKEL (reference sequence). The CDR3 contains 12 residues. CDR3 in DNA: TGTGCCAACAGCCAAGATGAAGGACCCCTCCACTTT. This codes for CANSQDEGPLHF.

This clonotype was counted only a few times. This CDR3 is CASSELTSGRETQYF. In DNA form, the CDR3 reads TGTGCCAGCAGTGAATTGACTAGCGGGAGGGAGACCCAGTACTTC. The gene calls are TRBV25-1 and TRBJ2-5, with 13 bases identical to TRBD2. The CDR3 runs to 15 residues. Germline assignment: CDR1 MGHDK and CDR2 SYGVNS. After removal of 1 base from V and 5 bases from J, the junction contained 1 base not matched to a gene. The entire variable domain, with the rest obtained from reference TRBV25-1 and TRBJ2-5, is as follows: EADIYQTPRYLVIGTGKKITLECSQTMGHDKMYWYQQDPGMELHLIHYSYGVNSTEKGDLSSESTVSRIRTEHFPLTLESARPSHTSQYLCASSELTSGRETQYFGPGTRLLVL.

The chain is built from TRBV29-1 and TRBJ2-2, with 8 bases that match TRBD2. Germline CDR1 is SQVTM and CDR2 is ANQGSEA. This CDR3 is built from 15 residues. The junction had 3 bases not matched to a gene; V was cut back by 1 base and J by 2 bases. In DNA form, the CDR3 reads TGCAGCGTTGAAGCCGGGACTAGTAACACCGGGGAGCTGTTTTTT. This gives the protein CSVEAGTSNTGELFF.

The chain is built from TRBV10-3 and TRBJ2-7; D may be TRBD2 (6 bases). Germline CDR1 is ENHRY and CDR2 is SYGVKD. The CDR3 is made up of 16 amino acids. Trimming shortened V by 0 bases and J by 6 bases, and 18 bases separated the two germline ends. The CDR3 region is CAISESGTPRGREQYF. DNA of the CDR3: TGTGCCATCAGTGAGTCCGGGACTCCGAGAGGGCGCGAGCAGTACTTC.

The V gene is TRBV29-1, the J gene TRBJ1-1; possibly TRBD1 for D (6 bases). Per the germline V gene, CDR1 is SQVTM and CDR2 is ANQGSEA. Trimming cost V 8 bases and J 6 bases, with 22 bases left between them. The CDR3 has 14 residues. The CDR3 DNA follows: TGCAGCTCCCAAGTGGGGCAGGGGAGGGCTGAAGCTTTCTTT. Translating gives CSSQVGQGRAEAFF.

This clonotype was observed a few times. The V call is TRBV7-3, the J call TRBJ2-7; a weak D match, TRBD2 (7 bases). V was pared by 3 bases and J by 5 bases, with 17 bases between. Germline V CDR1 and CDR2: SGHTA, FQGTGA. This CDR3 has 15 amino acids. The CDR3 DNA is TGTGCCAGCAGCTTGGGGGGGGGCGGGAGTGACGAGCAGTACTTC. This encodes CASSLGGGGSDEQYF.

This clonotype was detected only a few times. This could be a read error, since a much larger clone is one nucleotide away. The chain carries TRBV11-2 and TRBJ2-3, with D unresolved. The V end was cut by 4 bases, the J end by 3 bases, with 11 bases between. This CDR3 region has 14 residues. Per the germline V gene, CDR1 is SGHAT and CDR2 is FQNNGV. The CDR3 nucleotides are TGTGCCAGCAGCTCGCTCTCTAGGACAGATACGCAGTATTTT. Its protein is CASSSLSRTDTQYF. The full variable domain, completed using reference TRBV11-2 and TRBJ2-3, is EAGVAQSPRYKIIEKRQSVAFWCNPISGHATLYWYQQILGQGPKLLIQFQNNGVVDDSQLPKDRFSAERLKGVDSTLKIQPAKLEDSAVYLCASSSLSRTDTQYFGPGTRLTVL.

This clonotype was found a few times. The CDR3 nucleotides are TGTGCCAGCAGCGCTTGGGACAGTTATAACTATGGCTACACCTTC. Translation gives CASSAWDSYNYGYTF. The gene calls are TRBV11-2 and TRBJ1-2; TRBD1 matches 7 bases. The germline V gene encodes CDR1 SGHAT and CDR2 FQNNGV. The V segment lost 5 bases and the J segment 1 base; nucleotides outside the gene matches: 7. The CDR3 is made up of 15 amino acids.

J is TRBJ2-1 and V is TRBV5-4, with 9 bases that match TRBD2. The germline gives CDR1 SGHNT, CDR2 YYREEE (reference sequence). V shed 1 base, J shed 4 bases, and the junction held 3 bases outside the gene matches. This CDR3 is 15 amino acids long. Here the CDR3 reads CASSLRLADYNEQFF. In DNA form, the CDR3 reads TGTGCCAGCAGCTTGAGACTAGCGGATTACAATGAGCAGTTCTTC.

The chain employs TRBV25-1 and TRBJ1-1; TRBD1 is a possible D gene (5 bases). CDR1 and CDR2 from the germline V gene are MGHDK and SYGVNS. The CDR3 runs to 17 residues. Trimming removed 4 bases from V and 2 bases from J, with 20 bases in between. The chain's CDR3 is CASSVLDWGIINTEAFF. In DNA form, the CDR3 reads TGTGCCAGCAGTGTATTGGACTGGGGCATTATCAACACTGAAGCTTTCTTT. The complete variable domain, with remaining parts taken from reference TRBV25-1 and TRBJ1-1, reads EADIYQTPRYLVIGTGKKITLECSQTMGHDKMYWYQQDPGMELHLIHYSYGVNSTEKGDLSSESTVSRIRTEHFPLTLESARPSHTSQYLCASSVLDWGIINTEAFFGQGTRLTVV.

A note on this clonotype: This clone may be a read error of a much larger clone one base away. V is TRBV5-1 and J is TRBJ1-1; 9 bases agree with TRBD1. Germline V gene data show CDR1 as SGHRS and CDR2 as YFSETQ. Trimming cost V 0 bases and J 6 bases; bases outside gene matches: 9. The CDR3 runs to 16 residues. The CDR3 reads CASSLAGQGRVAEAFF. CDR3 DNA sequence: TGCGCCAGCAGCTTGGCGGGACAGGGTCGTGTCGCTGAAGCTTTCTTT.

This clonotype has only one observation. V usage is TRBV28 and J usage is TRBJ1-1; D is ambiguous. Germline V gene data show CDR1 as MDHEN and CDR2 as SYDVKM. This CDR3 contains 13 residues. CDR3 nucleotides: TGTGTTAGCATCCGTCAGGAGAACACTGAAGCTTTCTTT. Its translation: CVSIRQENTEAFF.

The count of this clonotype is one. A much larger clone lies a single base off, so this may be a read error. The chain is built from TRBV27 and TRBJ1-2; 9 bases are a match to TRBD1. Looked up from germline, CDR1 is MNHEY and CDR2 is SMNVEV (reference sequence). CDR3 length equals 15 residues. Germline trimming cut 8 bases from V and 8 bases from J; bases unmatched to any gene: 15. CDR3 sequence reads: CASGRSRDRALGYTF. The CDR3 DNA reads TGTGCCAGCGGAAGAAGCCGGGACAGGGCGTTAGGCTACACCTTC.

This clonotype was seen repeatedly, ten times or more. This chain connects TRBV6-2 or TRBV6-3 to TRBJ1-1; possible D gene TRBD1, 5 bases. The CDR3 length is 16 residues. The V gene lost 0 bases and the J gene lost 0 bases, with 11 bases spanning the gap. The germline CDR1 and CDR2 sequences are MNHEY and SVGEGT. The CDR3 DNA is TGTGCCAGCAGTTACTCGAGGTGGGACCTGAACACTGAAGCTTTCTTT. This translates into CASSYSRWDLNTEAFF.

The chain recombines TRBV12-3 or TRBV12-4 with TRBJ2-2, with D tentatively TRBD2 (8 bases). V dropped 5 bases and J dropped 7 bases, with 17 bases sitting between them. The CDR3 is 15 residues long. CDR3 sequence: CASSPGGTVNGELFF. The CDR3 DNA follows: TGTGCCAGCAGTCCGGGAGGGACAGTTAACGGGGAGCTGTTTTTT.

About this clonotype itself: This may come from a read error, since a much larger clone is one base off. Given the absence of the conserved phenylalanine or tryptophan at the CDR3 end, a read error is likely. V is TRBV27 and J is TRBJ1-1; a weak D match, TRBD1 (6 bases). Trimming pared 5 bases from V and 3 bases from J, leaving 19 bases between. The CDR3 sequence is 16 residues long. Germline assignment: CDR1 MNHEY and CDR2 SMNVEV (reference sequence). CDR3 DNA sequence: TGTGCCAGCAGTACTGGGTGGGGGGCCCAGGACACTGAAGCTTTCCTT. It yields the protein CASSTGWGAQDTEAFL.

In this sample, this clonotype turned up many times. The chain couples TRBV5-4 to TRBJ1-5, with D uncertain. Germline V lookup: CDR1 SGHNT, CDR2 YYREEE (reference sequence). V was cut by 4 bases and J by 3 bases, with 11 bases left in between. CDR3 length: 14 residues. The chain's CDR3 is CASSPPGPNQPQHF. DNA of the CDR3: TGTGCCAGCAGCCCCCCCGGGCCCAATCAGCCCCAGCATTTT.

CDR3 bases: TGTGCCAGCAGTTTAACTCCAGGAGGGGTAGGCACTGAAGCTTTCTTT. Its translation: CASSLTPGGVGTEAFF. The chain joins TRBV27 to TRBJ1-1; tentatively, D is TRBD1 (5 bases). Germline V lookup: CDR1 MNHEY, CDR2 SMNVEV (reference sequence). The CDR3 is made up of 16 amino acids. V was pared by 2 bases and J by 4 bases, with 17 bases between.

This clonotype was detected only once. Since a much larger clone is just one base distant, this may be a read error. The CDR3 DNA sequence: TGCAGCGTTGGCTGGAACTATGGCGACACCTTC. Its translation: CSVGWNYGDTF. The V gene is TRBV29-1, the J gene TRBJ1-2, with D unresolved. The CDR3 is 11 amino acids. CDR1 SQVTM and CDR2 ANQGSEA come from the germline V gene.